Shown below are 10 T cell receptor beta chains from a single sample sequenced in a study of T cell repertoires in cytomegalovirus infection. In TCRdb, the reads were re-called with MiXCR into one record per CDR3 protein. The data contain approximately 160,000 distinct CDR3 sequences, 15% to 20% of them singletons. Sequences were obtained from CD8+ T cells from PBMCs. Receptors were obtained from a human donor in good health (CMV status not recorded). Some clones in this sample may be carry-over from other donors' samples.

This clonotype occurred once. The V call is TRBV7-6, the J call TRBJ2-7; D not resolved. Germline V gene data show CDR1 as SGHVS and CDR2 as FNYEAQ. Trimming took off 1 base at V and 0 bases at J, with 10 bases between the two ends. This CDR3 has 15 amino acids. The CDR3 coding sequence is TGTGCCAGCAGCTTAGAGGCCCAGGACTCCTACGAGCAGTACTTC. Translated, it gives CASSLEAQDSYEQYF.

The chain combines TRBV29-1 with TRBJ1-2; the match to TRBD1 covers 8 bases. CDR1 and CDR2 (germline): SQVTM, ANQGSEA. V was clipped by 3 bases and J by 8 bases; unmatched bases: 2. The CDR3 covers 11 residues. This CDR3 reads CSVDGQGGYTF. For the CDR3, the DNA is TGCAGCGTTGACGGACAGGGAGGCTACACCTTC.

V gene TRBV7-2 combines with J gene TRBJ2-3; the match to TRBD1 covers 7 bases. V lost 5 bases and J lost 6; bases outside the gene matches: 8. The germline V gene encodes CDR1 SGHTA and CDR2 FQGNSA. The CDR3 contains 14 residues. CDR3 sequence: CASSLQGGGDTQYF. The DNA for the CDR3 is TGTGCCAGCAGCCTTCAAGGGGGCGGGGATACGCAGTATTTT. The whole variable domain, filled in from reference TRBV7-2 and TRBJ2-3, reads GAGVSQSPSNKVTEKGKDVELRCDPISGHTALYWYRQSLGQGLEFLIYFQGNSAPDKSGLPSDRFSAERTGGSVSTLTIQRTQQEDSAVYLCASSLQGGGDTQYFGPGTRLTVL.

For this clonotype: The final CDR3 position lacks the conserved phenylalanine or tryptophan, pointing to a likely read error. The chain employs TRBV9 and TRBJ2-1, with a possible D match to TRBD2 (6 bases). V was shortened by 0 bases and J by 5 bases, with 9 bases between the two germline ends. Germline CDR1 and CDR2: SGDLS and YYNGEE. This CDR3 region has 14 residues. CDR3: CASSVESGDNEQFS. CDR3 coding DNA: TGTGCCAGCAGCGTAGAGTCGGGGGACAATGAGCAGTTCTCC.

This clonotype came up many times. The chain links TRBV28 to TRBJ2-5; the D is unclear. The CDR3 is 12 amino acids. Trimming left V 1 base short and J 0 bases short, with 0 bases between. Germline values: CDR1 MDHEN, CDR2 SYDVKM. CDR3 protein: CASSLYQETQYF. In DNA, the CDR3 is TGTGCCAGCAGTTTATACCAAGAGACCCAGTACTTC. The variable domain in full, with the rest retrieved from reference TRBV28 and TRBJ2-5, is DVKVTQSSRYLVKRTGEKVFLECVQDMDHENMFWYRQDPGLGLRLIYFSYDVKMKEKGDIPEGYSVSREKKERFSLILESASTNQTSMYLCASSLYQETQYFGPGTRLLVL.

The genes are TRBV28 and TRBJ2-3; D not resolved. Trimming removed 4 bases from V and 2 bases from J, with 10 bases in between. The germline CDR1 and CDR2 sequences are MDHEN and SYDVKM. The CDR3 sequence is 14 residues long. CDR3 nucleotides: TGTGCCAGCAGTTCCGACATTATCACAGATACGCAGTATTTT. Translation: CASSSDIITDTQYF.

The rearrangement joins TRBV27 to TRBJ1-1, with D perhaps TRBD1 (6 bases). The length of the CDR3 is 12 residues. V gave up 5 bases and J gave up 11 bases, with 15 bases separating them. Germline CDR1 reads MNHEY; CDR2 reads SMNVEV (reference sequence). CDR3 in DNA: TGTGCCAGCAGTCCTCCAGGGGTCGCGGCTTTCTTT. Its protein product is CASSPPGVAAFF.

The rearrangement joins TRBV7-3 to TRBJ2-1; D remains ambiguous. The CDR3 consists of 16 residues. Germline V gene data show CDR1 as SGHTA and CDR2 as FQGTGA. Trimming took off 0 bases at V and 4 bases at J, with 13 bases between the two ends. CDR3 DNA: TGTGCCAGCAGCTTAACTCCTACCCCTTTTTACAATGAGCAGTTCTTC. Its protein is CASSLTPTPFYNEQFF.

This rearrangement joins TRBV10-3 to TRBJ2-7, with TRBD2 matching over 9 bases. Germline trimming cut 6 bases from V and 5 bases from J; bases unmatched to any gene: 8. Germline V lookup: CDR1 ENHRY, CDR2 SYGVKD. The CDR3 runs to 14 residues. CDR3 nucleotide sequence: TGTGCCATCAGGAGGGAGGTAGCGGGGGACGAGCAGTACTTC. Protein product: CAIRREVAGDEQYF.

This chain uses TRBV9 with TRBJ1-2; a weak D match, TRBD1 (5 bases). The germline V gene has CDR1 SGDLS and CDR2 YYNGEE. The CDR3 is 12 amino acids. V dropped 6 bases and J dropped 8 bases, with 14 bases sitting between them. The CDR3 spells CASTSRGRGYTF. The CDR3 DNA reads TGTGCCAGCACCTCCCGGGGCCGCGGCTACACCTTC.